The sequence of this T cell receptor (beta chain) was determined in a study of blood T cell repertoires in COVID-19. On the study more broadly: The samples span acute and convalescent COVID-19 from the United States, Italy and Spain. T cells, B-cell-depleted T cells, or PBMCs provided the cDNA or gDNA that served as material.

The CDR3 length is 16 residues. Germline V gene sequence: CDR1 SGHNT, CDR2 YENEEA. J was trimmed by 1 base and V by 3 bases; bases with no gene match: 8. Per the original methods: For nucleated cells, counts were estimated from reference gene primer amplification. Assay: immunoSEQ multiplex PCR; the TCRdb copy retains only in-frame clones and omits some. That table gives V, J and clone size, and the DNA gave D and trimming. The sample has approximately 160,000 clones, approximately 80% seen once. The TCR comes from an elderly woman with active or convalescent COVID-19. The chain combines TRBV11-3 with TRBJ2-7, with TRBD1 identical over 8 bases. Sequencing input: peripheral blood. The CDR3 region is CASSFQAGQGSYEQYF. CDR3 DNA sequence: TGTGCCAGCAGCTTCCAGGCCGGACAGGGATCCTACGAGCAGTACTTC.